This T cell receptor beta chain comes out of a study of blood T cell repertoires in COVID-19. Study-wide background: Spain, Italy and the United States supplied samples that represented acute and convalescent COVID-19. T cells, B-cell-depleted T cells, or PBMCs provided the cDNA or gDNA that served as material.

This CDR3 is 15 amino acids long. Trimming left V 1 base short and J 5 bases short, with 13 bases between. Germline CDR1 SGDLS, CDR2 YYNGEE. The table came from immunoSEQ multiplex PCR; TCRdb's copy has only in-frame clones and leaves some out. Among about 150,000 clones listed, less than 95% were seen once. This chain connects TRBV9 to TRBJ1-3; D perhaps matches TRBD1 (5 bases). The sample consisted of peripheral blood. The origin of this receptor is a man aged 45-65 years with acute or convalescent COVID-19. The CDR3 spells CASSVSVTGRNTIYF. CDR3 DNA: TGTGCCAGCAGCGTAAGCGTCACAGGTAGAAACACCATATATTTT.